The 3 T cell receptor beta chains listed next were all sequenced from one sample in a study of T cells in Graves' hyperthyroidism and ophthalmopathy. Amplified TCR beta CDR3 regions derived from RNA transcripts. The HTBI primer set served for first-round RT-PCR of the TCR CDR3. TCRdb re-analysed the multiplex PCR reads in MiXCR, keeping a single row per CDR3 protein. The table records some 500,000 distinct CDR3 sequences, approximately 14% of them present only once. The material sequenced was blood. The source is a woman aged 18-30 years with Graves' hyperthyroidism.

The sample holds many counts of this clonotype. This rearrangement joins TRBV30 to TRBJ2-5, with unresolved D. The V gene's germline CDR1 is GTSNPN and CDR2 SVGIG (reference sequence). This CDR3 has 13 residues. V was trimmed by 4 bases and J by 6 bases, leaving 15 bases between them. The CDR3 region has the DNA TGTGCCTGGAATTCAGGTGCCGCAAAGACCCAGTACTTC. Translation gives CAWNSGAAKTQYF.

This clonotype showed up many times. The chain has TRBV19 and TRBJ1-1; D unclear. Germline lookup yields CDR1 LNHDA and CDR2 SQIVND (reference sequence). V gave up 3 bases and J gave up 1 base, with 6 bases separating them. The CDR3 extends over 13 amino acids. As DNA, the CDR3 is TGTGCCAGTAGTATGTGGGGGAACACTGAAGCTTTCTTT. Translated: CASSMWGNTEAFF.

The chain uses TRBV5-1 and TRBJ2-1; unclear D gene. Germline V CDR1 and CDR2: SGHRS, YFSETQ. The CDR3 consists of 16 residues. Trimming left V 3 bases short and J 0 bases short, with 13 bases between. The CDR3: CASSSHQRSSYNEQFF. The CDR3 DNA reads as TGCGCCAGCAGCTCCCACCAAAGGAGCTCCTACAATGAGCAGTTCTTC.